This T cell receptor beta chain was documented in a study of T cell repertoires in cytomegalovirus infection. Study summary: HLA-B-restricted CMV epitopes that are well studied, plus recently identified HLA-C-restricted ones, were used by the study. Signatures in public TCR beta sequences pointed to both CMV infection and matching HLA type.

From the reads, TCRdb called clonotypes with MiXCR, one entry per CDR3 protein. The sample holds around 340,000 distinct CDR3 sequences, approximately 32% seen once. Germline CDR1 reads MNHNS; CDR2 reads SASEGT. There are 13 residues in the CDR3. V was cut by 10 bases and J by 5 bases, with 14 bases left in between. This clonotype was recorded at least ten times. Its antigen is not identified. Findings and caveats of the study: CMV carriers having the relevant HLA were flagged by cumulative public TCR beta family frequency. HLA-C-restricted CMV clonotypes gave the most frequent clonotype in two of eight donors.

The input for sequencing was cultured PBMCs, taken from culture after CMV antigen stimulation. This chain connects TRBV6-1 to TRBJ2-2; possible D gene TRBD1, 6 bases. This TCR was recovered from a human donor in good health (CMV status not recorded). Some clones in this sample may be carry-over from other donors' samples. This CDR3 reads CATWTEMTGELFF. In DNA, the CDR3 is TGTGCCACCTGGACAGAGATGACCGGGGAGCTGTTTTTT.